One sample yielded the 28 T cell receptor beta chains listed below, sequenced in a study of shared clonotypes between healthy human individuals. Naive CD8 populations comprised CD45RO-negative cells positively selected for CCR7, excluding terminally differentiated effector memory CD45RA+ cells. Assay: immunoSEQ multiplex PCR; the TCRdb copy retains only in-frame clones and omits some. The table has 660,000 or so clones, approximately 96% seen once; the top ten hold less than 0.12%. The sequencing input was naive CD8+ T cells sorted from blood. The receptors were sampled from a woman aged 25 to 39 in good health.

The chain combines TRBV19 with TRBJ1-6; D not resolved. V lost 5 bases and J lost 13, with 18 bases in between. CDR3 length: 14 amino acids. Looked up from germline, CDR1 is LNHDA and CDR2 is SQIVND (reference sequence). The CDR3 protein is CASSADMDGDPLHF. Written as DNA, the CDR3 is TGTGCCAGTAGTGCAGACATGGACGGCGATCCCCTCCACTTT.

V is TRBV7-6 and J is TRBJ1-4; D is unresolved. The V end was cut by 2 bases, the J end by 0 bases, with 10 bases between. The CDR3 consists of 16 residues. The germline CDR1 and CDR2 sequences are SGHVS and FNYEAQ. The CDR3 reads CASSLWSPATNEKLFF. CDR3 bases: TGTGCCAGCAGCTTATGGAGCCCTGCAACTAATGAAAAACTGTTTTTT.

The chain is built from TRBV29-1 and TRBJ1-2, with D possibly being TRBD1 (5 bases). The CDR3 consists of 14 residues. CDR1 and CDR2 from the germline V gene are SQVTM and ANQGSEA. V gave up 1 base and J gave up 6 bases, with 15 bases separating them. CDR3 loop: CSVEGWGLGHGYTF. In DNA, the CDR3 is TGCAGCGTTGAAGGTTGGGGCCTTGGGCATGGCTACACCTTC.

The chain uses TRBV7-9 and TRBJ1-5; D unclear. Germline V gene sequence: CDR1 SEHNR, CDR2 FQNEAQ (reference sequence). This CDR3 spans 18 amino acids. V gave up 0 bases and J gave up 0 bases, with 15 bases separating them. The CDR3 reads CASSLAWGRGYSNQPQHF. For the CDR3, the DNA is TGTGCCAGCAGCTTAGCTTGGGGTCGGGGTTATAGCAATCAGCCCCAGCATTTT.

The CDR3 reads CASSLWLRDEQYF. The CDR3 nucleotides are TGTGCCAGTAGTTTGTGGCTTCGGGACGAGCAGTACTTC. V gene TRBV19 combines with J gene TRBJ2-7, with D unclear. Per the germline V gene, CDR1 is LNHDA and CDR2 is SQIVND (reference sequence). Trimming shortened V by 5 bases and J by 5 bases, and 13 bases separated the two germline ends. The CDR3 runs 13 residues.

This chain joins TRBV5-8 and TRBJ1-5; a weak D match, TRBD1 (5 bases). The CDR3 is 16 residues long. Deletions cut 6 bases from V and 0 bases from J, with 16 bases between. The germline CDR1 and CDR2 sequences are SGHTS and YDEGEE. CDR3: CASTSGGDYSNQPQHF. CDR3 in DNA: TGTGCCAGCACCTCTGGGGGTGACTATAGCAATCAGCCCCAGCATTTT.

This sequence joins TRBV9 and TRBJ2-2; D is possibly TRBD1 (7 bases). This CDR3 has 16 residues. V lost 3 bases and J lost 10, with 22 bases in between. CDR1 is SGDLS and CDR2 is YYNGEE in the germline V gene. CDR3 sequence: CASSAVAQGRGEELFF. CDR3 DNA: TGTGCCAGCAGCGCAGTAGCACAGGGGCGGGGCGAGGAGCTGTTTTTT.

The CDR3 DNA is TGTGCCAGCAGCCCCACCCCCCCCCAGCATTTT. Protein: CASSPTPPQHF. This rearrangement joins TRBV9 to TRBJ1-5; D ambiguous. The CDR3 runs 11 residues. Trimming took off 4 bases at V and 10 bases at J, with 9 bases between the two ends. Germline CDR1 is SGDLS and CDR2 is YYNGEE.

The chain has TRBV7-9 and TRBJ1-4; weak D call: TRBD1 (5 bases). This CDR3 is built from 14 residues. In germline, CDR1 is SEHNR, CDR2 FQNEAQ (reference sequence). The ends were cut back, 1 base at V and 8 bases at J, with 11 bases in the middle. CDR3: CASSLEGVREKLFF. DNA for the CDR3: TGTGCCAGCAGCTTAGAAGGGGTGCGGGAAAAACTGTTTTTT.

This chain joins TRBV4-1 and TRBJ2-7; 9 positions match TRBD2. CDR1 and CDR2 (germline): MGHRA, YSYEKL. The junction had 6 bases not matched to a gene; V was cut back by 4 bases and J by 5 bases. This CDR3 region has 14 residues. The CDR3 loop reads CASSRAAGGHEQYF. The CDR3, as DNA: TGCGCCAGCAGCCGGGCAGCGGGAGGCCACGAGCAGTACTTC.

This chain connects TRBV19 to TRBJ2-1; D might be TRBD1 (6 bases). CDR1 is LNHDA and CDR2 is SQIVND in the germline V gene (reference sequence). V lost 0 bases and J 7 bases, leaving 19 bases between the germline ends. This CDR3 has 17 amino acids. CDR3 DNA sequence: TGTGCCAGTAGTATAGATGCCGAAGTGAGCAGGGGTAATGAGCAGTTCTTC. Its protein is CASSIDAEVSRGNEQFF.

The chain combines TRBV9 with TRBJ1-5; D is uncertain. This CDR3 is 13 amino acids long. Trimming stripped 3 bases from V and 2 bases from J, with 6 bases between. Germline-derived CDR1 and CDR2 are SGDLS and YYNGEE. The CDR3 is CASSGWGNQPQHF. DNA for the CDR3: TGTGCCAGCAGCGGCTGGGGCAATCAGCCCCAGCATTTT.

The V and J genes are TRBV7-9 and TRBJ2-7; 10 bases are shared with TRBD1. The J segment lost 4 bases and the V segment lost 3 bases, leaving 3 bases of the junction unmatched. Germline CDR1 is SEHNR and CDR2 is FQNEAQ (reference sequence). This CDR3 spans 14 amino acids. In DNA, the CDR3 is TGTGCCAGCAGCTTCGGGACAGGGGCATACGAGCAGTACTTC. It yields the protein CASSFGTGAYEQYF.

The V call is TRBV14, the J call TRBJ1-3, with D perhaps TRBD1 (6 bases). Looked up from germline, CDR1 is SGHDN and CDR2 is FVKESK. The CDR3 consists of 15 residues. The V gene lost 5 bases and the J gene lost 0 bases, with 11 bases spanning the gap. The CDR3, as DNA: TGTGCCAGCAGCTTTACAGGGCACTCTGGAAACACCATATATTTT. It is translated as CASSFTGHSGNTIYF.

The V call is TRBV10-1, the J call TRBJ2-1, with D perhaps given as TRBD1 or TRBD2 (5 bases each). There are 17 residues in the CDR3. The V gene's germline CDR1 is WNHNN and CDR2 SYGVQD (reference sequence). Trimming removed 3 bases at V and 0 bases at J, with 15 bases between. The CDR3 loop reads CASSDTRTTSSYNEQFF. CDR3 DNA sequence: TGCGCCAGCAGTGATACTAGGACAACTAGCTCCTACAATGAGCAGTTCTTC.

The CDR3 region is CSVASGENYEQYF. In DNA, the CDR3 is TGCAGCGTGGCCTCAGGGGAAAACTACGAGCAGTACTTC. The chain uses TRBV29-1 and TRBJ2-7; tentative D call: TRBD1 (6 bases). This CDR3 spans 13 amino acids. Germline values: CDR1 SQVTM, CDR2 ANQGSEA. V shed 6 bases and J shed 3 bases, with 15 bases lying between them.

In this sample, this clone turned up once. The chain joins TRBV5-1 to TRBJ2-7, with 11 bases identical to TRBD2. The length of the CDR3 is 15 residues. V lost 1 base to trimming and J lost 3 bases; unmatched junction nucleotides: 3. Germline assignment: CDR1 SGHRS and CDR2 YFSETQ. The CDR3 region has the DNA TGCGCCAGCAGCTTGTATACTAGCGGGAGCTACGAGCAGTACTTC. As protein: CASSLYTSGSYEQYF.

This clone was seen just once. V and J are TRBV9 and TRBJ2-1, with TRBD2 matching over 7 bases. V lost 0 bases and J lost 7; bases outside the gene matches: 4. CDR3 length: 14 residues. Germline assignment: CDR1 SGDLS and CDR2 YYNGEE. The CDR3 spells CASSVAREGNEQFF. In nucleotides, the CDR3 is TGTGCCAGCAGCGTAGCCAGGGAGGGTAATGAGCAGTTCTTC.

This clone was counted a single time. This chain connects TRBV6-5 to TRBJ1-1; D call uncertain. Trimming left V 2 bases short and J 3 bases short, with 13 bases between. CDR1 and CDR2 (germline): MNHEY, SVGAGI. The CDR3 extends over 15 amino acids. As DNA, the CDR3 is TGTGCCAGCAGTTACGCCCCAGAACTGTACACTGAAGCTTTCTTT. This translates into CASSYAPELYTEAFF.

About this clone itself: This sample includes further DNA sequences coding for the same CDR3. The V call is TRBV19, the J call TRBJ2-7; perhaps D is TRBD1 or TRBD2 (6 bases each). Germline loops: CDR1 LNHDA, CDR2 SQIVND (reference sequence). Trimming removed 0 bases at V and 1 base at J, with 10 bases between. CDR3 size: 15 residues. The CDR3 DNA is TGTGCCAGTAGTATAGAAACAGGGAGGTCCTACGAGCAGTACTTC. Protein sequence: CASSIETGRSYEQYF.

The rearrangement joins TRBV5-4 to TRBJ2-5; D not certain. The germline V gene has CDR1 SGHNT and CDR2 YYREEE (reference sequence). This CDR3 has 17 residues. V was shortened by 1 base and J by 0 bases, with 16 bases between the two germline ends. The CDR3 loop reads CASSLFLGGWYQETQYF. CDR3 DNA sequence: TGTGCCAGCAGCTTGTTTCTTGGCGGTTGGTACCAAGAGACCCAGTACTTC.

The chain joins TRBV10-2 to TRBJ2-7; 12 nucleotides match TRBD2. CDR3 length: 15 residues. In germline, CDR1 is WSHSY, CDR2 SAAADI. With 6 bases clipped from V and 0 bases from J, the junction kept 3 bases outside the gene matches. As DNA, the CDR3 is TGCGCCAGCAGATTGACTAGCGGGAGCTCCTACGAGCAGTACTTC. Translated, it gives CASRLTSGSSYEQYF.

V and J are TRBV6-4 and TRBJ2-1; D gene unclear. V lost 2 bases to trimming and J lost 8 bases, with 19 bases between them. CDR1 is MRHNA and CDR2 is SNTAGT in the germline V gene. The length of the CDR3 is 16 residues. CDR3: CASSDLSSYPLHEQFF. The CDR3 DNA sequence: TGTGCCAGCAGTGACCTCTCCTCCTACCCACTCCATGAGCAGTTCTTC.

Worth noting for this clone: Other DNA sequences in the sample encode the same CDR3. The CDR3 region has the DNA TGTGCCAGCAGTTTGAGGGGTTACGAGCAGTACTTC. Translation: CASSLRGYEQYF. V and J are TRBV27 and TRBJ2-7; either TRBD1 or TRBD2 may fit D (5 bases each). Trimming cost V 3 bases and J 4 bases, with 7 bases left between them. The CDR3 extends over 12 amino acids. Germline V CDR1 and CDR2: MNHEY, SMNVEV (reference sequence).

The chain couples TRBV19 to TRBJ2-3, with 10 bases matching TRBD2. Looked up from germline, CDR1 is LNHDA and CDR2 is SQIVND (reference sequence). The CDR3 loop spans 16 amino acids. Trimming removed 5 bases from V and 2 bases from J; junction bases left unmatched: 7. In DNA form, the CDR3 reads TGTGCCAGTAGTCCCACTAGCGGGAAGGCCACAGATACGCAGTATTTT. Protein product: CASSPTSGKATDTQYF.

A single count supports this clone. Within the sample, other DNA sequences also encode this same CDR3. J is TRBJ1-3 and V is TRBV28, with TRBD1 as a possible D gene (5 bases). The ends were cut back, 6 bases at V and 3 bases at J, with 12 bases in the middle. CDR3 size: 14 residues. Germline V gene sequence: CDR1 MDHEN, CDR2 SYDVKM. For the CDR3, the DNA is TGTGCCAGCAGCCTCTTGGGACTTGGAAACACCATATATTTT. Translated, it gives CASSLLGLGNTIYF.

The chain couples TRBV28 to TRBJ1-1; 8 positions match TRBD1. This CDR3 contains 17 residues. The V and J ends lost 3 bases and 0 bases, in that order; junction bases with no gene match: 9. Germline V gene lookup returns CDR1 MDHEN and CDR2 SYDVKM. This CDR3 is CASSFVGTGNMNTEAFF. DNA for the CDR3: TGTGCCAGCAGTTTTGTGGGGACAGGAAACATGAACACTGAAGCTTTCTTT.

This clone was detected once. One junction end does not reproduce the germline sequence, and a read error may be involved. The CDR3 DNA follows: TGTGCCAGCAGCTCCCACAATGAGCAGTTCTTC. The encoded protein is CASSSHNEQFF. The chain joins TRBV9 to TRBJ2-1; D not certain. Looked up from germline, CDR1 is SGDLS and CDR2 is YYNGEE. The CDR3 sequence is 11 residues long.